What follows is one T cell receptor beta chain and its context. This entry belongs to a study of blood T cells in healthy people across ages. Then a second PCR, running roughly 7 to 11 cycles, was carried out with a sample-barcoded 5' primer and a J-beta primer mix. TCRdb reanalysed the 5' RACE reads using MiXCR and keeps one entry per CDR3 protein. The table has 1.4 million to 1.5 million distinct CDR3 sequences, 42% seen once. The germline gives CDR1 MGHRA, CDR2 YSYEKL. The CDR3 loop spans 15 amino acids. The ends were cut back, 4 bases at V and 8 bases at J, with 17 bases in the middle. The sequence was collected from a woman younger than 35 in good health. The sample taken for sequencing was blood. The chain is built from TRBV4-1 and TRBJ1-4; D not resolved. CDR3 loop: CASSPGSFRREKLFF. CDR3 nucleotides: TGCGCCAGCAGCCCGGGATCGTTCCGTAGGGAAAAACTGTTTTTT.